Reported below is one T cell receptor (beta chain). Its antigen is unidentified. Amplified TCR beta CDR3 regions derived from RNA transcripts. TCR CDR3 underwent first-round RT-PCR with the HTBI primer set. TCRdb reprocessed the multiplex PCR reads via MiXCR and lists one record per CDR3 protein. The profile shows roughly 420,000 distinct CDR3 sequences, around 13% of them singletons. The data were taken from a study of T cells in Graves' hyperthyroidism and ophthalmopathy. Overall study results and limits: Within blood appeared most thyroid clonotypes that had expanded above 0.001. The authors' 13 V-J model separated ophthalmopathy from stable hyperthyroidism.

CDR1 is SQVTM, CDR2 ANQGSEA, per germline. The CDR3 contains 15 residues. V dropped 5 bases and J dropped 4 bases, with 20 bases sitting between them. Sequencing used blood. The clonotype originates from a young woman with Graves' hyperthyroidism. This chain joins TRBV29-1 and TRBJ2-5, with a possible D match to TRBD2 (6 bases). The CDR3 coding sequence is TGCAGCGTTCGGTGGGGGGATAGGAGGAGAGAGACCCAGTACTTC. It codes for CSVRWGDRRRETQYF.